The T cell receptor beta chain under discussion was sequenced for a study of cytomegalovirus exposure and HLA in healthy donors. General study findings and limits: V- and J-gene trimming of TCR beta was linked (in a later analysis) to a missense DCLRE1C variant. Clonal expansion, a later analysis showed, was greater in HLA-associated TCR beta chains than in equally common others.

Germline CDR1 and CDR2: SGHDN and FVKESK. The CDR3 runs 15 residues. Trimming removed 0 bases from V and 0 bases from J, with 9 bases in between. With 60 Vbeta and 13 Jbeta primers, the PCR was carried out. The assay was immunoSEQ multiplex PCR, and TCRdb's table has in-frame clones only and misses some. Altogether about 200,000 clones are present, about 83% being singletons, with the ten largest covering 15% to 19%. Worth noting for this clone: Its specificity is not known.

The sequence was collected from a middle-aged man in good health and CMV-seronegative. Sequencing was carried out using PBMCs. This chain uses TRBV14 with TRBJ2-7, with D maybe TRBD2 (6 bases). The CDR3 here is CASSQDYGGSYEQYF. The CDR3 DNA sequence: TGTGCCAGCAGCCAAGATTACGGGGGCTCCTACGAGCAGTACTTC.